Listed below are T cell receptor beta chains from one sample, sequenced in a study of blood T cell repertoires in COVID-19. Here immunoSEQ multiplex PCR was the method, and the copy in TCRdb shows in-frame clones only, minus some. The sample has some 94,000 clones, 70% to 85% seen once. Sequenced material: peripheral blood. The receptors stem from a woman aged 60-70 years in a cohort sampled during active or convalescent COVID-19. CDR3s leave out the opening cysteine and the closing phenylalanine or tryptophan. Size tells how often a clone was seen (once, few, many) or the class of an expanded clone, and some rows leave it out.

cdr3_length: 12
v_call: TRBV19
clone_size: NA
cdr3_aa: ASSRDRGPDTQY

cdr3_length: 16
v_call: TRBV19
clone_size: NA
cdr3_aa: ASSITPPGSIRHYEQY

cdr3_length: 12
v_call: TRBV5-1
clone_size: NA
cdr3_aa: ASSLESNTREQY

cdr3_length: 13
v_call: TRBV27
clone_size: once
cdr3_aa: ASSFQRGDAGELF

cdr3_length: 11
v_call: TRBV6-5
clone_size: NA
cdr3_aa: ASSTDRAQPQH

cdr3_length: 12
v_call: TRBV5-1
clone_size: few
cdr3_aa: ASSLQTGTDTQY

cdr3_length: 13
v_call: TRBV9
clone_size: NA
cdr3_aa: ASSAGWGVPDTQY

cdr3_length: 13
v_call: TRBV19
clone_size: NA
cdr3_aa: ASSIGGHGANVLT

cdr3_length: 13
v_call: TRBV7-2
clone_size: few
cdr3_aa: ASSGGQGGNYGYT

cdr3_length: 12
v_call: TRBV4-1
clone_size: NA
cdr3_aa: ASSLGGSNEKLF

cdr3_length: 14
v_call: TRBV7-9
clone_size: NA
cdr3_aa: ASSLGDRVLLYEQY

cdr3_length: 14
v_call: TRBV5-1
clone_size: NA
cdr3_aa: ASSLNRAFMNTEAF

cdr3_length: 14
v_call: TRBV12-5
clone_size: once
cdr3_aa: ASGSSGGRSNYGYT

cdr3_length: 12
v_call: TRBV5-6
clone_size: NA
cdr3_aa: ASSGQGYAETQY

cdr3_length: 14
v_call: TRBV18
clone_size: NA
cdr3_aa: ASSPLETGGYNEQF

cdr3_length: 10
v_call: TRBV25-1
clone_size: NA
cdr3_aa: ASSGDTIAQY

cdr3_length: 11
v_call: TRBV7-3
clone_size: few
cdr3_aa: ASSSRVGQPQH

cdr3_length: 13
v_call: TRBV9
clone_size: NA
cdr3_aa: ASSYSGGPKNIQY